This TCR beta chain appears in the sequencing data of a study of blood T cell repertoires in COVID-19. The germline V gene has CDR1 DFQATT and CDR2 SNEGSKA (reference sequence). The CDR3 has 12 amino acids. Deletions cut 3 bases from V and 7 bases from J, with 12 bases between. Sequencing was performed with immunoSEQ multiplex PCR; in TCRdb, only in-frame clones are kept and a portion is missing. The table has about 220,000 clones, almost 90% seen once; the top ten hold roughly 14%. Material for sequencing was PBMCs or T cells enriched from blood (not recorded which). This clonotype was obtained from a woman in her fifties or sixties with acute COVID-19. The chain recombines TRBV20-1 with TRBJ1-2; D is uncertain. The DNA for the CDR3 is TGCAGTGCTAGTTACGGGGTCCGTGGCTACACCTTC. Encoded protein: CSASYGVRGYTF.